This T cell receptor (beta chain) was identified during a study of shared clonotypes between healthy human individuals. Naive CD8 isolation took CD45RO-negative cells positively selected for CCR7 and excluded terminally differentiated effector memory CD45RA+ cells. Recent vaccinations or acute infections were absent in the healthy HIV-negative adult donors. The junction had 12 bases not matched to a gene; V was cut back by 4 bases and J by 4 bases. There are 17 residues in the CDR3. Germline assignment: CDR1 SGHDT and CDR2 YYEEEE. Concerning this clone: Its antigen is not identified.

At a deep level, the assay was run. The method was immunoSEQ multiplex PCR; TCRdb's version includes in-frame clones alone and lacks a portion of them. Among millions of clones, about 92% were seen once, and the ten largest hold about 1.5%. General observations from the study: Clonotypes not shared had lower generation probabilities than those common to all four donors. Naive subsets typically showed greater estimated richness than memory subsets.

Sequencing input: naive CD8+ T cells from PBMCs. The sequence was collected from a man between 18 and 29 years old in good health. Some clones in this sample may be carry-over from other donors' samples. The V gene is TRBV5-6, the J gene TRBJ1-2, with 11 nucleotides matching TRBD1. The CDR3 nucleotides read TGTGCCAGCAGCCCCCGGGACAGGGGGGATGAGGCCTATGGCTACACCTTC. It translates to CASSPRDRGDEAYGYTF.